The T cell receptor beta chain under discussion was sequenced for a study of blood T cell repertoires in COVID-19. Living in under 30 US areas, the participants were between roughly 18 and 90 years of age. Which cohort a participant joined came from the clinical history participants gave. Either two negative PCRs, clearance, or symptom resolution qualified Cohort 3 donors as recovered. In the original workflow: Nucleated cell number was recorded as an estimate derived from reference gene primer amplification. Measured with immunoSEQ multiplex PCR; TCRdb has only the in-frame clones, and not every one. V and J calls and clone size are copied from that table; D and trimming were computed from the DNA. The sample includes under 200,000 clones, over 75% of them seen just once. Per the germline V gene, CDR1 is SGHRS and CDR2 is YFSETQ. The CDR3 sequence is 15 residues long. Trimming took 6 bases from V and 2 from J; bases not matched to a gene: 9.

Sequencing used PBMCs or T cells enriched from blood (not recorded which). J is TRBJ1-1 and V is TRBV5-1; 8 positions agree with TRBD1. The clonotype was recovered from a woman in her forties or fifties who had recovered from COVID-19. The CDR3 sequence: CASNPQTGANTEAFF. The DNA for the CDR3 is TGCGCCAGCAACCCCCAGACAGGGGCTAACACTGAAGCTTTCTTT.